A single T cell receptor beta chain is shown here with its context. Antigen: not known. This specimen comes from a study of T cells in localized non-small cell lung cancer. Findings and limits, study-wide: Uninvolved adjacent lung showed the highest T cell clonality, exceeding tumor. When the top 100 tumor clones were examined, a median approximately 62 of them also appeared in the adjacent lung, which was paired and uninvolved.

Per germline, CDR1 SGHNT and CDR2 YENEEA. Trimming cost V 6 bases and J 2 bases; bases outside gene matches: 8. This CDR3 is built from 16 residues. Using immunoSEQ multiplex PCR, the repertoire was profiled, and TCRdb retains in-frame clones only, with some absent. The data contain 2,700 or so clones, approximately 24% of them singletons. The chain links TRBV11-3 to TRBJ2-3, with TRBD2 matching 10 bases. The sample was lung tumor tissue, taken before any cancer treatment. This sequence originates from a woman aged 35 to 70 with stage I lung adenocarcinoma. CDR3 sequence reads: CASSYLAGAFTDTQYF. As DNA, the CDR3 is TGTGCCAGCAGTTACCTAGCGGGAGCTTTCACAGATACGCAGTATTTT.